This entry lists 2 T cell receptor beta chains sequenced from one sample in a study of T cell repertoires in cytomegalovirus infection. TCRdb re-called the reads through MiXCR, storing one row per CDR3 protein. This table has about 740,000 distinct CDR3 sequences, under 40% appearing once. Sequenced material: PBMCs. The receptors derive from a human donor in good health (CMV status not recorded). Some clones in this sample may be carry-over from other donors' samples.

The chain has TRBV11-3 and TRBJ2-2; 9 positions match TRBD2. After removal of 5 bases from V and 6 bases from J, the junction contained 13 bases not matched to a gene. This CDR3 region has 17 residues. Per the germline V gene, CDR1 is SGHNT and CDR2 is YENEEA. The CDR3 sequence: CASSPNGSGRCAGELFF. CDR3 sequence (DNA): TGTGCCAGCAGCCCCAACGGGAGCGGGAGGTGCGCCGGGGAGCTGTTTTTT.

This chain connects TRBV20-1 to TRBJ1-2, with 10 bases that match TRBD1. Germline CDR1 is DFQATT and CDR2 is SNEGSKA (reference sequence). This CDR3 region has 13 residues. The J segment lost 5 bases and the V segment lost 6 bases, leaving 6 bases of the junction unmatched. The CDR3 sequence: CSAPTGGKYGYTF. In DNA form, the CDR3 reads TGCAGTGCCCCGACAGGGGGCAAATATGGCTACACCTTC.